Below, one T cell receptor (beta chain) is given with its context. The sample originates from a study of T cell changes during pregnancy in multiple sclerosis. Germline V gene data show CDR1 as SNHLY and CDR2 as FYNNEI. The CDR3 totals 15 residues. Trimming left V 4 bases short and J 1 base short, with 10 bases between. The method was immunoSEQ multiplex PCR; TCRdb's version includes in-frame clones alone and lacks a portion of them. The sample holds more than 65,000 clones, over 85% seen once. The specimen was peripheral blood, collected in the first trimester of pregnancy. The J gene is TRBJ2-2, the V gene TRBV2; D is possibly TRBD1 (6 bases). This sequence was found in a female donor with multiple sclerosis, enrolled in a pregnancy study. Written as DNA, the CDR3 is TGTGCCAGCAGTGGAACAGGGCGGAACACCGGGGAGCTGTTTTTT. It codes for CASSGTGRNTGELFF. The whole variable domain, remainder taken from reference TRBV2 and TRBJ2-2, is EPEVTQTPSHQVTQMGQEVILRCVPISNHLYFYWYRQILGQKVEFLVSFYNNEISEKSEIFDDQFSVERPDGSNFTLKIRSTKLEDSAMYFCASSGTGRNTGELFFGEGSRLTVL.